This T cell receptor (beta chain) was retrieved from a study of blood T cell repertoires in COVID-19. CDR1 and CDR2 from the germline V gene are MDHEN and SYDVKM. The V gene lost 7 bases and the J gene lost 4 bases, with 10 bases spanning the gap. CDR3 length: 12 residues. Assay used: immunoSEQ multiplex PCR; TCRdb lists only in-frame clones, some missing. The top ten clones hold under 8% of a sample with over 150,000 clones, approximately 85% of them seen once. Material for sequencing was PBMCs or T cells enriched from blood (not recorded which). The chain links TRBV28 to TRBJ1-2, with D hard to call. The TCR originated in a man aged 35-49 years who had recovered from COVID-19. The CDR3 coding sequence is TGTGCCAGCACCCCGAGGTCCTATGGCTACACCTTC. It is translated as CASTPRSYGYTF.